A selection of T cell receptor beta chains follows, all from one sample in a study of blood T cell repertoires in COVID-19. Repertoires were generated with immunoSEQ multiplex PCR, while TCRdb's copy carries only in-frame clones and drops some. The data hold more than 75,000 clones, with over 75% observed a single time. Sample: peripheral blood. The origin of the receptors is a woman of 80 years or more with active or convalescent COVID-19. The CDR3 runs from the conserved cysteine through the conserved F or W. A D gene is named only where the DNA matches it firmly. Rows give clone size only sometimes, using once, few, many, or a class for an expanded clone.

clone size	J gene	V gene	D gene	CDR3 DNA	CDR3 protein
few	TRBJ2-1	TRBV27	TRBD2	TGTGCCAGCACCCCGACTAGCGGGAGCTCCTACAATGAGCAGTTCTTC	CASTPTSGSSYNEQFF
-	TRBJ2-7	TRBV19	-	TGTGCCAGTAGTCAACTCCGGGACACCTACGAGCAGTACTTC	CASSQLRDTYEQYF
once	TRBJ1-2	TRBV29-1	-	TGCAGCGCCCACACAGGGATAGGTAACTATGGCTACACCTTC	CSAHTGIGNYGYTF
few	TRBJ1-4	TRBV2	TRBD1	TGTGCCAGCAGCCGGGACAGTAGCGAAAAACTGTTTTTT	CASSRDSSEKLFF
-	TRBJ1-6	TRBV25-1	-	TGTGCCAGCAGTGACCTCTATAATTCACCCCTCCACTTT	CASSDLYNSPLHF
-	TRBJ1-1	TRBV6-6	-	TGTGCCACCAAGTCGGTTGAAGCTTTCTTT	CATKSVEAFF
-	TRBJ1-1	TRBV4-3	-	TGCGCCAGCAGCCAAGGTTGGGGGCTTGAAGCTTTCTTT	CASSQGWGLEAFF
-	TRBJ2-4	TRBV30	-	TGTGCCTGGAGTATGAACAGGGACACAAACATTCAGTACTTC	CAWSMNRDTNIQYF
-	TRBJ2-7	TRBV24-1	TRBD2	TGTGCCACCAGTGAAGCTAGCGGGACGGCCTACGAGCAGTACTTC	CATSEASGTAYEQYF
-	TRBJ2-1	TRBV6-2/TRBV6-3	-	TGTGCCAGCAGTTACTGGCTAGGAAGTAATGAGCAGTTCTTC	CASSYWLGSNEQFF
-	TRBJ2-2	TRBV10-3	-	TGTGCCATCAGTGAGTTGGAGAACGGGGAGCTGTTTTTT	CAISELENGELFF
-	TRBJ1-6	TRBV6-6	TRBD1	TGTGCCAGCAGCCCTCAGGGGGAAAATTCACCCCTCCACTTT	CASSPQGENSPLHF
-	TRBJ2-1	TRBV9	-	TGTGCCAGCAGCGTAGGTGAGGGATACTACAATGAGCAGTTCTTC	CASSVGEGYYNEQFF
-	TRBJ2-7	TRBV7-6	TRBD2	TGTGCCAGCAGCTTAGTAGCGGGTACAATCTACGAGCAGTACTTC	CASSLVAGTIYEQYF
once	TRBJ1-2	TRBV27	-	TGTGCCAGCAGAGACGGCGCGAGGGTCTATGGCTACACCTTC	CASRDGARVYGYTF
-	TRBJ1-5	TRBV7-2	-	TGTGCCAGCAGCTTAGGGTACGGGGGTTATCAGCCCCAGCATTTT	CASSLGYGGYQPQHF
-	TRBJ2-7	TRBV19	-	TGTGCCAGTAGTATAGGTTACTGGCGGGGTGACTACGAGCAGTACTTC	CASSIGYWRGDYEQYF